The present T cell receptor beta chain was sequenced within a study of cytomegalovirus exposure and HLA in healthy donors. Overall study findings and caveats: Analysis performed later found roughly 17,000 TCR beta sequences associated with HLA alleles at 0.05 false discovery rate. Overall, approximately 150 TCR beta chains were annotated as cytomegalovirus-associated.

PCR employed 60 Vbeta and 13 Jbeta primers. Sequencing used immunoSEQ multiplex PCR; TCRdb keeps in-frame clones, though not all of them. The table has more than 150,000 clones, 84% seen once. The ends were cut back, 6 bases at V and 2 bases at J, with 12 bases in the middle. Germline lookup yields CDR1 MNHNS and CDR2 SASEGT. This CDR3 has 14 amino acids. As for this clone: Its specificity is not known.

Sequenced input: PBMCs. The V and J genes are TRBV6-1 and TRBJ2-3; D might be TRBD1 (5 bases). The source is a woman between 50 and 59 years old in good health and CMV-seropositive. The CDR3 DNA follows: TGTGCCAGCAGGAGGAGACAGTACACAGATACGCAGTATTTT. The encoded protein is CASRRRQYTDTQYF.